The sequence of this T cell receptor (beta chain) was determined in a study of shared clonotypes between healthy human individuals. CDR3 length equals 15 residues. Trimming took off 3 bases at V and 5 bases at J, with 18 bases between the two ends. Per the germline V gene, CDR1 is SGHNT and CDR2 is YYREEE (reference sequence). Sequencing was performed with immunoSEQ multiplex PCR; in TCRdb, only in-frame clones are kept and a portion is missing. Of over a million clones listed, 98% were seen once; the top ten hold 0.36%. The rearrangement uses TRBV5-4 and TRBJ2-7, with D tentatively TRBD1 (6 bases). The origin of this receptor is a man aged 30 to 39 in good health. The specimen sequenced was naive CD4+ T cells sorted from blood. Indicated subset: CD45RA+ positively selected. The CDR3 sequence is CASSSGQPLQDEQYF. The CDR3 DNA follows: TGTGCCAGCAGCTCAGGACAGCCCTTACAAGACGAGCAGTACTTC. The whole variable domain, remainder taken from reference TRBV5-4 and TRBJ2-7, is ETGVTQSPTHLIKTRGQQVTLRCSSQSGHNTVSWYQQALGQGPQFIFQYYREEENGRGNFPPRFSGLQFPNYSSELNVNALELDDSALYLCASSSGQPLQDEQYFGPGTRLTVT.